What follows are 16 T cell receptor beta chains derived from one specimen sequenced in a study of CD8 T cells in ankylosing spondylitis. TCRdb re-analysed the 5' RACE reads in MiXCR, keeping a single row per CDR3 protein. In the table there are some 250,000 distinct CDR3 sequences, 24% of which are singletons. Sequencing was carried out using blood, either unsorted or a sorted T cell fraction (not recorded which). The receptors derive from a male donor with ankylosing spondylitis or in good health (not recorded which).

The rearrangement links TRBV20-1 to TRBJ1-6; TRBD1 aligns across 8 bases. The CDR3 is 13 amino acids. With V trimmed by 5 bases and J by 9 bases, 6 bases remained unmatched. Germline V gene sequence: CDR1 DFQATT, CDR2 SNEGSKA (reference sequence). This chain's CDR3 is CSALGTGLSPLHF. In DNA, the CDR3 is TGCAGTGCTCTCGGGACAGGACTTTCACCCCTCCACTTT.

The V and J genes are TRBV7-9 and TRBJ2-7; D remains unclear. Germline V gene lookup returns CDR1 SEHNR and CDR2 FQNEAQ (reference sequence). This CDR3 spans 12 amino acids. The ends were cut back, 4 bases at V and 3 bases at J, with 7 bases in the middle. CDR3: CASSSLHYEQYF. In DNA form, the CDR3 reads TGTGCCAGCAGCTCCCTTCACTACGAGCAGTACTTC. Filled out from reference TRBV7-9 and TRBJ2-7, the complete variable domain reads DTGVSQNPRHKITKRGQNVTFRCDPISEHNRLYWYRQTLGQGPEFLTYFQNEAQLEKSRLLSDRFSAERPKGSFSTLEIQRTEQGDSAMYLCASSSLHYEQYFGPGTRLTVT.

The rearrangement links TRBV12-3 or TRBV12-4 to TRBJ1-2; tentative D call: TRBD1 (6 bases). V lost 2 bases and J lost 3, with 16 bases in between. This CDR3 comprises 16 residues. CDR3 sequence (DNA): TGTGCCAGCAGTTTAAGGCGATGGGACACTGACTATGGCTACACCTTC. Its translation: CASSLRRWDTDYGYTF.

Notes on this clonotype: Given a much more abundant clone one base away, this may be a read error. The J gene is TRBJ2-5, the V gene TRBV5-1; D is perhaps TRBD1 or TRBD2 (5 bases each). Trimming left V 9 bases short and J 4 bases short, with 28 bases between. The CDR3 covers 17 residues. CDR1 and CDR2 from the germline V gene are SGHRS and YFSETQ. Here the CDR3 DNA reads TGCGCCACCCGCCGGGGCAGGACATTGGGGTTAAGAGAGACCCAGTACTTC. The encoded protein is CATRRGRTLGLRETQYF.

This clonotype was seen a few times. This chain connects TRBV20-1 to TRBJ1-2; the D gene is possibly TRBD1 (5 bases). Trimming pared 3 bases from V and 7 bases from J, leaving 21 bases between. Germline lookup yields CDR1 DFQATT and CDR2 SNEGSKA (reference sequence). There are 15 residues in the CDR3. The CDR3 bases are TGCAGTGCTAGGGAAGGAATCGGGACTGATGTTGGCTACACCTTC. This codes for CSAREGIGTDVGYTF.

This clonotype was seen at least ten times. The chain is built from TRBV20-1 and TRBJ1-2; 9 bases align to TRBD1. CDR3 size: 12 residues. After removal of 6 bases from V and 8 bases from J, the junction contained 7 bases not matched to a gene. Germline CDR1 and CDR2: DFQATT and SNEGSKA (reference sequence). CDR3 sequence (DNA): TGCAGTGCGACACAGGGGGCCGAGGGCTACACCTTC. It specifies CSATQGAEGYTF.

The chain employs TRBV20-1 and TRBJ2-1; D perhaps matches TRBD1 (6 bases). The V and J ends lost 0 bases and 2 bases respectively, with 17 bases between them. The CDR3 is 17 residues long. Germline CDR1 and CDR2: DFQATT and SNEGSKA (reference sequence). DNA of the CDR3: TGCAGTGCTAGAGATCGGCGTTGGGGGCCAACCTACAATGAGCAGTTCTTC. Translated, it gives CSARDRRWGPTYNEQFF.

This clonotype showed up many times. The genes are TRBV20-1 and TRBJ2-7, with D possibly matching TRBD1 (5 bases). This CDR3 is 12 amino acids long. Trimming took off 3 bases at V and 7 bases at J, with 13 bases between the two ends. Germline V gives CDR1 DFQATT, CDR2 SNEGSKA (reference sequence). This CDR3 is CSARPAGFEQYF. CDR3 coding DNA: TGCAGTGCTAGGCCCGCAGGGTTTGAGCAGTACTTC.

This clonotype was seen a few times. The chain combines TRBV20-1 with TRBJ2-1, with TRBD1 matching over 9 bases. Germline values: CDR1 DFQATT, CDR2 SNEGSKA (reference sequence). Germline trimming cut 7 bases from V and 3 bases from J; bases unmatched to any gene: 4. This CDR3 region has 13 residues. Here the CDR3 reads CSVGQGHYNEQFF. The CDR3 nucleotides are TGCAGTGTGGGACAGGGACACTACAATGAGCAGTTCTTC.

The rearrangement links TRBV4-3 to TRBJ2-6; no firm D call. Germline V CDR1 and CDR2: LGHNA, YSLEER. The CDR3 totals 18 residues. The ends were cut back, 0 bases at V and 2 bases at J, with 14 bases in the middle. The CDR3 DNA reads TGCGCCAGCAGCCAAGACGACGGCGGTTGGGCTGGGGCCAACGTCCTGACTTTC. It specifies CASSQDDGGWAGANVLTF.

The chain is built from TRBV20-1 and TRBJ2-3; 9 positions agree with TRBD2. With V trimmed by 5 bases and J by 4 bases, 10 bases remained unmatched. Germline V gene data show CDR1 as DFQATT and CDR2 as SNEGSKA (reference sequence). The CDR3 runs 15 residues. The CDR3 is CSAYTGTSIADTQYF. The CDR3 region has the DNA TGCAGTGCTTATACCGGGACTAGCATAGCAGATACGCAGTATTTT.

This clonotype was seen ten or more times. The chain recombines TRBV12-3 or TRBV12-4 with TRBJ2-5, with a tentative D call TRBD2 (6 bases). CDR3 length: 14 amino acids. V dropped 6 bases and J dropped 5 bases, with 16 bases sitting between them. The CDR3 DNA reads as TGTGCCAGCAGCTCCATCTCTAGCGTCGAGACCCAGTACTTC. It codes for CASSSISSVETQYF.

The chain recombines TRBV29-1 with TRBJ2-3, with 10 bases matching TRBD1. Losses at the gene ends were 7 bases for V and 4 bases for J; bases not matched to a gene: 5. Germline V gene data show CDR1 as SQVTM and CDR2 as ANQGSEA. The CDR3 is 13 amino acids. The CDR3: CSGGTGVADTQYF. The CDR3 nucleotides read TGCAGCGGAGGGACAGGGGTGGCAGATACGCAGTATTTT.

The sample holds many counts of this clonotype. The chain carries TRBV30 and TRBJ2-3; D could derive from TRBD1 or TRBD2 (5 bases each). The V end lost 0 bases, the J end lost 4 bases, and 14 bases lay between the germline ends. CDR1 is GTSNPN, CDR2 SVGIG, per germline (reference sequence). The CDR3 covers 15 residues. In DNA, the CDR3 is TGTGCCTGGAGTGTACTGGACACGGGACCAGATACGCAGTATTTT. This translates into CAWSVLDTGPDTQYF.

This clonotype was detected many times. The rearrangement uses TRBV3-1 and TRBJ2-7; D not resolved. CDR1 and CDR2 (germline): LGHDT, YNNKEL (reference sequence). This CDR3 is built from 14 residues. The V gene lost 6 bases and the J gene lost 1 base, with 13 bases spanning the gap. The CDR3 DNA reads TGTGCCAGCAGTAATATTCGGATTTCCTACGAGCAGTACTTC. Amino acid sequence: CASSNIRISYEQYF.

There are many counts of this clonotype. The V gene is TRBV10-2, the J gene TRBJ1-4; D perhaps matches TRBD1 (5 bases). This CDR3 contains 17 residues. V was pared by 0 bases and J by 2 bases, with 13 bases between. The germline gives CDR1 WSHSY, CDR2 SAAADI. The CDR3 coding sequence is TGCGCCAGCAGTGAGTCAAGGCGCGCAGGGACTAATGAAAAACTGTTTTTT. Its translation: CASSESRRAGTNEKLFF.